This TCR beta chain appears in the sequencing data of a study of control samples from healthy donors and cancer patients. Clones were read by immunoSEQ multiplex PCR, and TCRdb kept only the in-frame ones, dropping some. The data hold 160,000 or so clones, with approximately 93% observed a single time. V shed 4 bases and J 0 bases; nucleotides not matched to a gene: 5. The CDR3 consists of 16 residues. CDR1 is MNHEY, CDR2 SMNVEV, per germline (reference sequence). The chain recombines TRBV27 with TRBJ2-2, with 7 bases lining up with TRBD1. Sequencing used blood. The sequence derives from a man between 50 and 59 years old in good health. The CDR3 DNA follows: TGTGCCAGCAGTTCGGACAGGCGGGCGAACACCGGGGAGCTGTTTTTT. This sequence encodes CASSSDRRANTGELFF.